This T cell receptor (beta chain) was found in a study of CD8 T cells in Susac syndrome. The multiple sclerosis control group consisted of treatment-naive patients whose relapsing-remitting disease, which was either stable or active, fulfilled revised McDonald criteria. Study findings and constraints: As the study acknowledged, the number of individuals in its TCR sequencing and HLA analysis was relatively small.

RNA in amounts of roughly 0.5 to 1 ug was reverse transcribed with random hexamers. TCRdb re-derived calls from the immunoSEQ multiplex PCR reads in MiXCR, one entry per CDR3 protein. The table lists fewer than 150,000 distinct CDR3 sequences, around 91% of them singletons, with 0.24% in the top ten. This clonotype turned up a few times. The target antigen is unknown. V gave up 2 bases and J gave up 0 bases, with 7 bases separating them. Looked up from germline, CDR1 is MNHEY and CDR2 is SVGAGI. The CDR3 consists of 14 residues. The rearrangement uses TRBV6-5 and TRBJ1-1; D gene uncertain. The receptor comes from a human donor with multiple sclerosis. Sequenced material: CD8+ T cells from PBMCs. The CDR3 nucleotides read TGTGCCAGCAGTTACACGGAAGTGAACACTGAAGCTTTCTTT. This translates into CASSYTEVNTEAFF.